This paragraph covers one T cell receptor (beta chain) sequence. What it recognizes is unknown. Trimming shortened V by 3 bases and J by 0 bases, and 25 bases separated the two germline ends. CDR3 length equals 20 residues. In germline, CDR1 is LGHDT, CDR2 YNNKEL (reference sequence). TCRdb recomputed calls from the 5' RACE reads with MiXCR, one row per CDR3 protein. The repertoire has roughly 83,000 distinct CDR3 sequences, roughly 10% of them found once; the top ten carry around 7.5%. The sample is drawn from a study of early T cells in non-severe SARS-CoV-2 infection. Overall study results and limits: VDJdb-based annotation leaned toward anti-spike CD8 responses and missed private and CD4 specificities.

The chain carries TRBV3-1 and TRBJ2-3, with D perhaps given as TRBD1 or TRBD2 (5 bases each). Sequencing was performed on whole blood, taken at baseline. The clonotype originates from an adult who was a healthcare worker with PCR-confirmed SARS-CoV-2 infection or an uninfected control (not recorded which). Here the CDR3 DNA reads TGTGCCAGCAGCCAGGGGGTGCTTTCGGAGACGACGCCTAGCACAGATACGCAGTATTTT. Translation gives CASSQGVLSETTPSTDTQYF.